The 29 T cell receptor beta chains below were found in one sample sequenced in a study of Ad26.COV2.S vaccination and SARS-CoV-2 variants. Indicated treatment: roughly 18 received Ad26.COV2.S at low or high dose, single or two shots; about 5 received placebo; per-sample allocation not given. Specimens were obtained on day 63 following the first vaccine or placebo injection. Libraries were prepared by immunoSEQ multiplex PCR; TCRdb keeps only in-frame clonotypes and omits some of them. The table shows some 500,000 clones, with about 91% occurring only once. Sequences were derived from peripheral blood, sampled in a trial of Ad26.COV2.S vaccine versus placebo. The source is a person between 18 and 65 years old who received the Ad26.COV2.S COVID-19 vaccine or a placebo.

The chain carries TRBV30 and TRBJ2-1, with TRBD1 matching over 7 bases. CDR1 and CDR2 (germline): GTSNPN, SVGIG (reference sequence). The trim removed 1 base at V and 14 bases at J, leaving 26 bases unmatched. The CDR3 consists of 18 residues. The CDR3 nucleotides are TGTGCCTGGAGTGGCCAACGAAAACGGGACAGTCTTCTTTCGTTAGAGTTCTTC. Translating gives CAWSGQRKRDSLLSLEFF.

The rearrangement joins TRBV6-1 to TRBJ2-3, with D unclear. The CDR3 length is 11 residues. Trimming left V 3 bases short and J 7 bases short, with 5 bases between. The germline V gene has CDR1 MNHNS and CDR2 SASEGT. The CDR3 here is CASSDTNTQYF. In DNA, the CDR3 is TGTGCCAGCAGTGATACTAATACGCAGTATTTT.

The chain combines TRBV5-1 with TRBJ2-3; D is unresolved. The V gene lost 3 bases and the J gene lost 2 bases, with 22 bases spanning the gap. Per the germline V gene, CDR1 is SGHRS and CDR2 is YFSETQ. This CDR3 region has 18 residues. The CDR3 DNA is TGCGCCAGCAGCTCAAACCTGCGGCTACACCTAAACACAGATACGCAGTATTTT. This translates into CASSSNLRLHLNTDTQYF.

The chain carries TRBV7-2 and TRBJ1-5, with unresolved D. V shed 1 base and J shed 7 bases, with 17 bases lying between them. The CDR3 is made up of 16 amino acids. Germline CDR1 and CDR2: SGHTA and FQGNSA. CDR3 in amino acids: CASSLVGNEYRQPQHF. CDR3 coding DNA: TGTGCCAGCAGCTTAGTAGGGAACGAATATCGCCAGCCCCAGCATTTT. The full variable domain, rest sourced from reference TRBV7-2 and TRBJ1-5, is GAGVSQSPSNKVTEKGKDVELRCDPISGHTALYWYRQSLGQGLEFLIYFQGNSAPDKSGLPSDRFSAERTGGSVSTLTIQRTQQEDSAVYLCASSLVGNEYRQPQHFGDGTRLSIL.

V is TRBV7-2 and J is TRBJ1-2; no definite D call. V dropped 3 bases and J dropped 4 bases, with 6 bases sitting between them. Germline CDR1 reads SGHTA; CDR2 reads FQGNSA. The CDR3 runs to 12 residues. Written as DNA, the CDR3 is TGTGCCAGCAGCTTCGGGAGCTATGGCTACACCTTC. Its protein is CASSFGSYGYTF.

This clone was picked up one time. The chain recombines TRBV30 with TRBJ2-3; D might be TRBD1 or TRBD2, each matching 5 bases. V was shortened by 0 bases and J by 2 bases, with 12 bases between the two germline ends. Germline values: CDR1 GTSNPN, CDR2 SVGIG (reference sequence). The length of the CDR3 is 15 residues. The CDR3 here is CAWSVIPGLTDTQYF. As DNA, the CDR3 is TGTGCCTGGAGTGTAATTCCGGGGCTCACAGATACGCAGTATTTT. The variable domain in full, completed from reference TRBV30 and TRBJ2-3, reads SQTIHQWPATLVQPVGSPLSLECTVEGTSNPNLYWYRQAAGRGLQLLFYSVGIGQISSEVPQNLSASRPQDRQFILSSKKLLLSDSGFYLCAWSVIPGLTDTQYFGPGTRLTVL.

V and J are TRBV2 and TRBJ1-6; a weak D match, TRBD1 (5 bases). The CDR3 is 14 amino acids. In germline, CDR1 is SNHLY, CDR2 FYNNEI. V was trimmed by 7 bases and J by 7 bases, leaving 14 bases between them. CDR3 sequence: CASNNQGRNSPLHF. The DNA of the CDR3 is TGTGCCAGCAACAACCAGGGTCGGAATTCACCCCTCCACTTT.

The J gene is TRBJ1-2, the V gene TRBV6-5, with a tentative D call TRBD1 (6 bases). Trimming pared 6 bases from V and 3 bases from J, leaving 11 bases between. This CDR3 region has 13 residues. Germline lookup yields CDR1 MNHEY and CDR2 SVGAGI. The DNA for the CDR3 is TGTGCCAGCAGGCGGACAGACCACTATGGCTACACCTTC. It specifies CASRRTDHYGYTF.

The V and J genes are TRBV5-1 and TRBJ1-5; 10 bases are a match to TRBD1. J lost 6 bases, V lost 4 bases, and 4 bases had no gene match. The germline CDR1 and CDR2 sequences are SGHRS and YFSETQ. The length of the CDR3 is 14 residues. CDR3 sequence reads: CASSTGTGVQPQHF. The CDR3 bases are TGCGCCAGCAGCACCGGGACAGGGGTTCAGCCCCAGCATTTT.

The V and J genes are TRBV10-3 and TRBJ2-1; 14 bases are shared with TRBD2. The CDR3 runs 19 residues. Germline-derived CDR1 and CDR2 are ENHRY and SYGVKD. The V gene end was trimmed by 6 bases and the J gene end by 8 bases; junction bases not matched to a gene: 18. CDR3 residues: CAIRPLPGTSGSRVDEQFF. The CDR3 region has the DNA TGTGCCATCAGGCCCCTACCTGGGACTAGCGGGAGTCGGGTGGATGAGCAGTTCTTC.

As DNA, the CDR3 is TGTGCCAGCAGCACCCGACGGAGCTCCTACGAGCAGTACTTC. Its translation is CASSTRRSSYEQYF. J is TRBJ2-7 and V is TRBV7-8; no firm D call. Trimming removed 5 bases from V and 0 bases from J, with 11 bases in between. The CDR3 is 14 amino acids. Per germline, CDR1 SGHVS and CDR2 FQNEAQ.

In its sample, this clone was seen once. V gene TRBV28 combines with J gene TRBJ1-1; 9 nucleotides match TRBD1. This CDR3 contains 14 residues. Trimming removed 6 bases from V and 7 bases from J; junction bases left unmatched: 9. Looked up from germline, CDR1 is MDHEN and CDR2 is SYDVKM. CDR3 coding DNA: TGTGCCAGCAGCCTGGGACAGGGTTTTGGTGAAGCTTTCTTT. Protein product: CASSLGQGFGEAFF.

The table lists this clone with a count of one. The chain is built from TRBV11-3 and TRBJ2-1; TRBD2 is a possible D gene (7 bases). Trimming cost V 5 bases and J 3 bases, with 14 bases left between them. The CDR3 has 15 residues. CDR1 and CDR2 (germline): SGHNT, YENEEA. CDR3 sequence: CASSRWGGDYNEQFF. CDR3 nucleotide sequence: TGTGCCAGCAGCCGATGGGGGGGCGACTACAATGAGCAGTTCTTC.

V usage is TRBV11-2 and J usage is TRBJ2-1, with 7 bases matching TRBD2. Trimming took 4 bases from V and 6 from J; bases not matched to a gene: 15. The CDR3 sequence is 17 residues long. Looked up from germline, CDR1 is SGHAT and CDR2 is FQNNGV. CDR3 sequence (DNA): TGTGCCAGCAGCTCTAGATCCCTAGCGGAACACCGCAATGAGCAGTTCTTC. Protein sequence: CASSSRSLAEHRNEQFF.

The rearrangement joins TRBV18 to TRBJ1-3; tentatively, D is TRBD1 (5 bases). The V gene lost 3 bases and the J gene lost 2 bases, with 17 bases spanning the gap. The CDR3 loop spans 17 amino acids. CDR1 is KGHSH, CDR2 LQKENI, per germline. The CDR3 reads CASSPNVGQVPGNTIYF. The CDR3 DNA sequence: TGTGCCAGCTCACCGAACGTCGGACAAGTACCTGGAAACACCATATATTTT.

The chain links TRBV7-8 to TRBJ2-7, with TRBD2 matching over 12 bases. V dropped 5 bases and J dropped 5; count of bases not matched to a gene: 7. The CDR3 is 15 amino acids. Germline CDR1 is SGHVS and CDR2 is FQNEAQ. The CDR3 spells CASSALAGGSHEQYV. In DNA form, the CDR3 reads TGTGCCAGCAGCGCACTAGCGGGAGGAAGCCACGAGCAGTACGTC.

The rearrangement links TRBV3-1 (or the pseudogene TRBV3-2) to TRBJ2-7; D may match TRBD1 or TRBD2 (6 bases each). The CDR3 contains 20 residues. Germline V gives CDR1 LGHDT, CDR2 YNNKEL (reference sequence). Trimming took off 1 base at V and 2 bases at J, with 27 bases between the two ends. The CDR3 nucleotides are TGTGCCAGCAGCCAAGTTCGGGGGCATCGAGGACCTCTAAATACCTACGAGCAGTACGTC. This encodes CASSQVRGHRGPLNTYEQYV.

The chain employs TRBV29-1 and TRBJ2-1; D not certain. The CDR3 contains 13 residues. Trimming pared 2 bases from V and 8 bases from J, leaving 13 bases between. CDR1 is SQVTM and CDR2 is ANQGSEA in the germline V gene. The CDR3 protein is CSVERATLDEQFF. In DNA, the CDR3 is TGCAGCGTTGAACGGGCTACATTGGATGAGCAGTTCTTC.

A single count supports this clone. The chain couples TRBV4-3 to TRBJ1-2; D gene unclear. Trimming shortened V by 1 base and J by 4 bases, and 10 bases separated the two germline ends. Germline V gene data show CDR1 as LGHNA and CDR2 as YSLEER. The CDR3 consists of 14 residues. The CDR3 DNA reads TGCGCCAGCAGCCAAGTTCAGGATAGCTATGGCTACACCTTC. Protein sequence: CASSQVQDSYGYTF.

The genes are TRBV7-8 and TRBJ2-7; the D gene is possibly TRBD2 (5 bases). The CDR3 consists of 15 residues. Trimming took off 3 bases at V and 3 bases at J, with 15 bases between the two ends. The germline V gene has CDR1 SGHVS and CDR2 FQNEAQ. The CDR3 loop is CASSFSFGGIYEQYV. CDR3 nucleotides: TGTGCCAGCAGCTTCAGCTTTGGAGGAATCTACGAGCAGTACGTC.

The chain couples TRBV19 to TRBJ1-6; D call uncertain. The V and J ends lost 3 bases and 3 bases respectively, with 12 bases between them. This CDR3 region has 16 residues. CDR1 is LNHDA, CDR2 SQIVND, per germline (reference sequence). This CDR3 reads CASSIAAVHYNSPLHF. Written as DNA, the CDR3 is TGTGCCAGTAGTATCGCGGCCGTTCACTATAATTCACCCCTCCACTTT.

This chain links TRBV5-1 with TRBJ2-2; D unresolved. The CDR3 is 14 amino acids. Trimming took off 6 bases at V and 0 bases at J, with 9 bases between the two ends. Germline CDR1 is SGHRS and CDR2 is YFSETQ. The CDR3: CASTELANTGELFF. CDR3 DNA: TGCGCCAGCACCGAGCTAGCGAACACCGGGGAGCTGTTTTTT.

CDR3 DNA: TGCGCCAGCAGTAGACAGGGGGGATCTGGAAACACCATATATTTT. Its translation: CASSRQGGSGNTIYF. The gene calls are TRBV4-1 and TRBJ1-3; 9 nucleotides match TRBD1. The CDR3 is 15 residues long. The V gene's germline CDR1 is MGHRA and CDR2 YSYEKL. V shed 6 bases and J 1 base; nucleotides not matched to a gene: 4.

The chain is built from TRBV5-1 and TRBJ2-1; D gene ambiguous. Germline V CDR1 and CDR2: SGHRS, YFSETQ. V shed 0 bases and J shed 9 bases, with 13 bases lying between them. The CDR3 is made up of 14 amino acids. As DNA, the CDR3 is TGCGCCAGCAGCTTGGTTGGGCCTCGCAGTGAGCAGTTCTTC. This translates into CASSLVGPRSEQFF. The full variable domain, rest sourced from reference TRBV5-1 and TRBJ2-1, is KAGVTQTPRYLIKTRGQQVTLSCSPISGHRSVSWYQQTPGQGLQFLFEYFSETQRNKGNFPGRFSGRQFSNSRSEMNVSTLELGDSALYLCASSLVGPRSEQFFGPGTRLTVL.

The chain has TRBV7-8 and TRBJ2-1; TRBD2 matches 7 bases. The CDR3 runs 16 residues. Germline V lookup: CDR1 SGHVS, CDR2 FQNEAQ. V lost 5 bases, J lost 3 bases, and 10 bases stayed unmatched. CDR3 bases: TGTGCCAGCAGCCCAACGTGGGGAGGGAGCTACAATGAGCAGTTCTTC. Translation: CASSPTWGGSYNEQFF.

To note about this clone: Other DNA variants within this sample encode the same CDR3. This chain joins TRBV5-1 and TRBJ1-4; possibly TRBD1 for D (5 bases). V shed 0 bases and J shed 5 bases, with 11 bases lying between them. The CDR3 spans 15 residues. Germline assignment: CDR1 SGHRS and CDR2 YFSETQ. The CDR3 nucleotides are TGCGCCAGCAGCTTGGAAGGGACGGGGAATGAAAAACTGTTTTTT. Translated, it gives CASSLEGTGNEKLFF. Full variable domain (missing parts from reference TRBV5-1 and TRBJ1-4): KAGVTQTPRYLIKTRGQQVTLSCSPISGHRSVSWYQQTPGQGLQFLFEYFSETQRNKGNFPGRFSGRQFSNSRSEMNVSTLELGDSALYLCASSLEGTGNEKLFFGSGTQLSVL.

The J gene is TRBJ2-3, the V gene TRBV21-1. TRBV21-1 represents a pseudogene. This CDR3 is 16 amino acids long. CDR3 in DNA: TGTGCCAGCACTACAAGTGGCACTCTCAGCACAGATACGCAGTATTTT. It translates to CASTTSGTLSTDTQYF.

The chain has TRBV29-1 and TRBJ2-1; D is perhaps TRBD2 (6 bases). Per the germline V gene, CDR1 is SQVTM and CDR2 is ANQGSEA. This CDR3 contains 13 residues. The CDR3 spells CRIGGAGYNEQFF. In DNA form, the CDR3 reads TGCAGGATCGGAGGGGCCGGATACAATGAGCAGTTCTTC.

The chain uses TRBV7-2 and TRBJ1-5, with 7 bases identical to TRBD1. The trim removed 5 bases at V and 6 bases at J, leaving 7 bases unmatched. Per germline, CDR1 SGHTA and CDR2 FQGNSA. The CDR3 is made up of 14 amino acids. CDR3 DNA sequence: TGTGCCAGCAGCCTTGACAGGGCGGGTCAGCCCCAGCATTTT. This gives the protein CASSLDRAGQPQHF. Full variable domain (rest looked up from reference TRBV7-2 and TRBJ1-5): GAGVSQSPSNKVTEKGKDVELRCDPISGHTALYWYRQSLGQGLEFLIYFQGNSAPDKSGLPSDRFSAERTGGSVSTLTIQRTQQEDSAVYLCASSLDRAGQPQHFGDGTRLSIL.